The clone carrying this T cell receptor beta chain was picked up many times. CDR3 size: 15 residues. Germline-derived CDR1 and CDR2 are MNHNY and SVGAGI (reference sequence). Trimming removed 0 bases from V and 4 bases from J, with 10 bases in between. This entry belongs to a study of quantifying T cell responses using KT2 cells. Study summary: TCR alpha and beta constant-region primers primed reverse transcription of RNA.

Each cDNA got a UMI-containing oligo ligated at its 3' end. An equimolar mix of RC1.1 and RC1.2 primed the beta chain across TRBC1 and TRBC2. TCRdb analysed the UMI-ligation and nested PCR reads with MiXCR anew, one entry per CDR3 protein. The sample gives under 35,000 distinct CDR3 sequences, 10% to 13% of which show up once; around 9.8% is in the top ten. The sample is PBMC spiked with counted cells of clone KT2. A range of KT2-to-PBMC ratios was made using fixed PBMC numbers. The rearrangement links TRBV6-6 to TRBJ1-3; D unclear. Sequences were obtained from PBMCs spiked with cells of the T cell clone KT2. This receptor was obtained from a human donor. The CDR3 is CASSYSSQRGNTIYF. The CDR3 coding sequence is TGTGCCAGCAGTTACTCGTCACAGCGGGGAAACACCATATATTTT.